These 4 T cell receptor beta chains came from one sample sequenced in a study of T-cell reconstitution after alpha-beta-depleted transplantation in children. Researchers prepared the TCRbeta library using unique molecular identifiers, the study reports. Via MiXCR, TCRdb re-called the PCR reads, giving one row per CDR3 protein. The table records hundreds of thousands of distinct CDR3 sequences, 16% of them present only once. The specimen comprised PBMCs, mostly from graft donor cells, sampled 360 days after TCRalphabeta/CD19-depleted stem cell transplant. These receptor sequences come from a male patient younger than 18 who had a stem cell transplant for acute lymphoblastic leukemia, so the T cells may come from the graft donor.

This clonotype was picked up one time. This sequence joins TRBV7-2 and TRBJ2-5; maybe TRBD1 (6 bases). From germline, CDR1 is SGHTA and CDR2 FQGNSA. Trimming took 5 bases from V and 5 from J, leaving 18 bases between them. The CDR3 length is 15 residues. In DNA, the CDR3 is TGTGCCAGCAGCCCCCGGGGACAAGTGCGGGAGACCCAGTACTTC. It yields the protein CASSPRGQVRETQYF.

This clonotype was seen a few times. V gene TRBV12-5 combines with J gene TRBJ2-7; D tentatively reads TRBD1 or TRBD2 (5 bases each). The CDR3 totals 15 residues. The V gene's germline CDR1 is LGHNT and CDR2 FRNRAP. V was pared by 3 bases and J by 4 bases, with 16 bases between. The CDR3 here is CASGFGDPRRYEQYF. CDR3 nucleotides: TGTGCTAGTGGTTTCGGGGACCCCAGGAGGTACGAGCAGTACTTC.

The chain links TRBV5-6 to TRBJ2-7; no firm D call. V lost 4 bases, J lost 7 bases, and 9 bases lay in between. Germline assignment: CDR1 SGHDT and CDR2 YYEEEE. The CDR3 covers 11 residues. The CDR3, as DNA: TGTGCCAGCAGCGTCAATTGGGAGCAGTACTTC. It is translated as CASSVNWEQYF.

The chain combines TRBV7-2 with TRBJ2-7, with 8 bases that match TRBD2. Germline CDR1 is SGHTA and CDR2 is FQGNSA. This CDR3 comprises 15 residues. Trimming took 7 bases from V and 2 from J; bases not matched to a gene: 10. The CDR3, as DNA: TGTGCCAGCACCCTCCTAGCGGGTTCCCCCTACGAGCAGTACTTC. It translates to CASTLLAGSPYEQYF. The full variable domain, completed using reference TRBV7-2 and TRBJ2-7, is GAGVSQSPSNKVTEKGKDVELRCDPISGHTALYWYRQSLGQGLEFLIYFQGNSAPDKSGLPSDRFSAERTGGSVSTLTIQRTQQEDSAVYLCASTLLAGSPYEQYFGPGTRLTVT.